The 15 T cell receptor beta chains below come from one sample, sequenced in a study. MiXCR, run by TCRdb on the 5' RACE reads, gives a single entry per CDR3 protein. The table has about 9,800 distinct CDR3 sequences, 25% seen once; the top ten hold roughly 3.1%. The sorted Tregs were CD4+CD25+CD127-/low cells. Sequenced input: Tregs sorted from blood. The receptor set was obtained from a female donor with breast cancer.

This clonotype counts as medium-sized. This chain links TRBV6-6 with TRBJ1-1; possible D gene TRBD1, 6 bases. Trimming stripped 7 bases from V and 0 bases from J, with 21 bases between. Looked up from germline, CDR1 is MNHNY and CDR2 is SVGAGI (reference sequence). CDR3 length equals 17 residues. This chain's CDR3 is CASTLRWGRGMNTEAFF. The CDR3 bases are TGTGCCAGCACCCTGAGATGGGGGCGGGGAATGAACACTGAAGCTTTCTTT.

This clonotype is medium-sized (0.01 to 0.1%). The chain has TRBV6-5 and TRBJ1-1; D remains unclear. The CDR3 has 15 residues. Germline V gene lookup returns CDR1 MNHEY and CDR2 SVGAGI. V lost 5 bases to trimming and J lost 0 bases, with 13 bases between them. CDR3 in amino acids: CASSNSGPLNTEAFF. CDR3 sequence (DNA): TGTGCCAGCAGTAATTCCGGGCCTTTGAACACTGAAGCTTTCTTT.

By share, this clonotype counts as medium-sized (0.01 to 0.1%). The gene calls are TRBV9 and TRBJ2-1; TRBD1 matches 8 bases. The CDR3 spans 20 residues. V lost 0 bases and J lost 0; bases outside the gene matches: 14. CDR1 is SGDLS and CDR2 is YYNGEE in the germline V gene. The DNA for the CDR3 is TGTGCCAGCAGCGTAGGAAGTCACAGGGGGGAAGGGAGCTCCTACAATGAGCAGTTCTTC. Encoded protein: CASSVGSHRGEGSSYNEQFF. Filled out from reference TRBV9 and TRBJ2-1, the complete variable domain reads DSGVTQTPKHLITATGQRVTLRCSPRSGDLSVYWYQQSLDQGLQFLIQYYNGEERAKGNILERFSAQQFPDLHSELNLSSLELGDSALYFCASSVGSHRGEGSSYNEQFFGPGTRLTVL.

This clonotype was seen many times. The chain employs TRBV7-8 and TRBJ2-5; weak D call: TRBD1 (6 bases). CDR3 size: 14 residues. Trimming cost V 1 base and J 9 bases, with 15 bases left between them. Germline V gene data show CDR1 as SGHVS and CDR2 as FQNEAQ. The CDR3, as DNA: TGTGCCAGCAGCTTAGACCGACAGGCCAAGGCCCAGTACTTC. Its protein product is CASSLDRQAKAQYF.

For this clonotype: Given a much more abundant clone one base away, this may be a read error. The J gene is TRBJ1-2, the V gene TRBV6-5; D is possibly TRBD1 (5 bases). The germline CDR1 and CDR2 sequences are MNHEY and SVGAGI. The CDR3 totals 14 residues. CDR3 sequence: CASSYSGGGYGYAF. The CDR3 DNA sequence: TGTGCCAGCAGTTACTCGGGGGGTGGCTATGGCTACGCCTTC.

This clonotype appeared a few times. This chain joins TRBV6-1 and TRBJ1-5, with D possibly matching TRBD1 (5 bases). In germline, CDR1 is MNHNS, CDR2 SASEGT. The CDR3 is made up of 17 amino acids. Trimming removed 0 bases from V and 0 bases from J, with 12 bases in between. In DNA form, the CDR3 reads TGTGCCAGCAGTGAAGCGGAAGACAGATATAGCAATCAGCCCCAGCATTTT. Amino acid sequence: CASSEAEDRYSNQPQHF.

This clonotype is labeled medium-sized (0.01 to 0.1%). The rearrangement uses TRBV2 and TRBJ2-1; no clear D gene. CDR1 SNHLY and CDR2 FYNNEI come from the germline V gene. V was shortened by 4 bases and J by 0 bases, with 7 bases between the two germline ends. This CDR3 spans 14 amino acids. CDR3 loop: CASSAVSSYNEQFF. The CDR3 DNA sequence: TGTGCCAGCAGTGCGGTGAGCTCCTACAATGAGCAGTTCTTC.

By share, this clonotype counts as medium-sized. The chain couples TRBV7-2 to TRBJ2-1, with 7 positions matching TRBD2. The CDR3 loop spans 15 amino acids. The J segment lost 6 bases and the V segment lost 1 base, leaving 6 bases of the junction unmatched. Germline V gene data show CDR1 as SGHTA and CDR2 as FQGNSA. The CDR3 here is CASSLVMAGVNEQFF. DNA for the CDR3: TGTGCCAGCAGCTTAGTTATGGCGGGGGTCAATGAGCAGTTCTTC.

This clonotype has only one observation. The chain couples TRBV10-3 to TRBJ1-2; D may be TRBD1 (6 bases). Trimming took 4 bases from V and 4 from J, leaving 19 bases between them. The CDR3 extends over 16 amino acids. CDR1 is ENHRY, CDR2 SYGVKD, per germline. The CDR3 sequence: CAISGAKGGATYGYTF. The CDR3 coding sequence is TGTGCCATCAGTGGGGCGAAGGGGGGAGCGACCTATGGCTACACCTTC.

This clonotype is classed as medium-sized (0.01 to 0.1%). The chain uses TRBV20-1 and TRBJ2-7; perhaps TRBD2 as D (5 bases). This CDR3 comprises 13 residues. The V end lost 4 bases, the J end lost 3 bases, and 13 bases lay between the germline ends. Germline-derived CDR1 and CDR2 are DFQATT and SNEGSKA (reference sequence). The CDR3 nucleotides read TGCAGTGCTATCCAGGCAGGAGGCTACGAGCAGTACTTC. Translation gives CSAIQAGGYEQYF.

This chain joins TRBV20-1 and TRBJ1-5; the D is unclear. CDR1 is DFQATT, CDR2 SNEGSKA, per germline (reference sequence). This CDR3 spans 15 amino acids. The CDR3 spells CSASKHGITHQPQHF. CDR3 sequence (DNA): TGCAGCGCCTCCAAACACGGGATTACACACCAGCCCCAGCATTTT.

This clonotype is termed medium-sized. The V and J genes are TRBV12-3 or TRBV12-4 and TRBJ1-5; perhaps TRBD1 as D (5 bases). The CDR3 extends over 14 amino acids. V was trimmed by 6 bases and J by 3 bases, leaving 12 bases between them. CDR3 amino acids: CASRGGLYNQPQHF. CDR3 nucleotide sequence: TGTGCCAGCAGGGGGGGGTTGTACAATCAGCCCCAGCATTTT.

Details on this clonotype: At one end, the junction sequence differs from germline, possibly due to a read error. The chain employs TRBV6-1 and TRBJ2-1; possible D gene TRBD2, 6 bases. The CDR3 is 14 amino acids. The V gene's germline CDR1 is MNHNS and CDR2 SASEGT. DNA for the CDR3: TGTGCCAGCAGTGAAGGGCAGCGGGCCAATGGGCAGTTCTTC. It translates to CASSEGQRANGQFF.

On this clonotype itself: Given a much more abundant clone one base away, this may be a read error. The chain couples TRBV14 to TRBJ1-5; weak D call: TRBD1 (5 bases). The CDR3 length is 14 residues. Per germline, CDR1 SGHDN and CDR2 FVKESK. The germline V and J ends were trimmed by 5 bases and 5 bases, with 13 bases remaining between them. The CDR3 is CASSEGYCDQPQHF. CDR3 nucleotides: TGTGCCAGCAGCGAGGGGTACTGTGATCAGCCCCAGCATTTT.

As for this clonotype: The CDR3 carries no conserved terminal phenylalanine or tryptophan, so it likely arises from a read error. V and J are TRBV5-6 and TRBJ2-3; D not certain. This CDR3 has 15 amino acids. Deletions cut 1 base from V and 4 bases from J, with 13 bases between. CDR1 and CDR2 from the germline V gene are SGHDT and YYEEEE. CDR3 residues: CASSLKLLLADTQYS. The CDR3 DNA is TGTGCCAGCAGCTTGAAGCTACTATTAGCAGATACGCAGTATTCT.